This T cell receptor (beta chain) emerged from a study of PD-L1 blockade in urothelial cancer. Across the whole study: Patients with male sex and bladder-origin urothelial cancer accounted for twenty-five of 29 enrolled. Between 0 and 3 prior chemotherapy regimens had been given to patients. Treatment start was followed by blood analysis at 3 weeks (second dose) and again at 6 weeks.

Trimming at V came to 4 bases and at J to 3 bases, leaving 9 bases not matched to a gene. Germline V gives CDR1 SGHKS, CDR2 YYEKEE (reference sequence). This CDR3 has 15 amino acids. The data were produced by immunoSEQ multiplex PCR, yet TCRdb's version contains in-frame clones alone and is incomplete. The sample consists of almost 50,000 clones, around 80% of them appearing once. This sample's time point: pretreatment peripheral blood. Locally advanced or metastatic urothelial carcinoma was diagnosed in the patients. Sequencing was performed on PBMCs, taken around atezolizumab (anti-PD-L1) treatment. The TCR sequence derives from a man between 65 and 85 years old with urothelial cancer. The genes are TRBV5-5 and TRBJ1-2, with TRBD1 identical over 7 bases. CDR3 loop: CASSTILTGDYGYTF. For the CDR3, the DNA is TGTGCCAGCAGCACAATACTCACAGGGGACTATGGCTACACCTTC.